This TCR beta chain derives from a study of blood T cell repertoires in COVID-19. Study-level background: COVID-19 samples from acute and convalescent phases originated in the United States, Italy and Spain.

In the authors' workflow: The authors estimated nucleated cell counts from reference gene primer amplification. The method was immunoSEQ multiplex PCR; TCRdb's version includes in-frame clones alone and lacks a portion of them. V and J calls and clone size are copied from that table; D and trimming were computed from the DNA. The sample holds some 300,000 clones, over 75% seen once. The study recruited people aged about 18 to 95 years across 20 to 30 US areas. Cohort assignment relied on participant-reported clinical history. The TCR originated in a young man who had recovered from COVID-19. Sequenced input: PBMCs or T cells enriched from blood (not recorded which).

The CDR3 spells CAWSGPDRGFYEQYF. The CDR3 nucleotides are TGTGCCTGGAGTGGCCCGGACAGGGGGTTCTACGAGCAGTACTTC. The rearrangement links TRBV30 to TRBJ2-7; TRBD1 agrees at 10 bases. Unmatched junction bases numbered 6, after V lost 1 base and J lost 3 bases. The CDR3 sequence is 15 residues long. Germline CDR1 and CDR2: GTSNPN and SVGIG (reference sequence). The whole variable domain, remainder taken from reference TRBV30 and TRBJ2-7, is SQTIHQWPATLVQPVGSPLSLECTVEGTSNPNLYWYRQAAGRGLQLLFYSVGIGQISSEVPQNLSASRPQDRQFILSSKKLLLSDSGFYLCAWSGPDRGFYEQYFGPGTRLTVT.